These 13 T cell receptor beta chains were all obtained from the same sample, sequenced in a study of T cells in Graves' hyperthyroidism and ophthalmopathy. Amplified regions were TCR beta CDR3 sequences from RNA transcripts. During a first-round RT-PCR of the TCR CDR3, the HTBI primer set was used. MiXCR was run by TCRdb on the multiplex PCR reads, yielding one entry per CDR3 protein. The data hold some 440,000 distinct CDR3 sequences, with 15% to 19% observed a single time. The sample was blood. These receptors were collected from a young woman with Graves' hyperthyroidism.

The sample holds many counts of this clonotype. The V gene is TRBV12-3 or TRBV12-4, the J gene TRBJ1-2; TRBD1 matches at 9 bases. The V segment lost 2 bases and the J segment 8 bases; nucleotides outside the gene matches: 3. The length of the CDR3 is 13 residues. The CDR3 sequence: CASSLTGGKGYTF. Here the CDR3 DNA reads TGTGCCAGCAGTTTAACAGGGGGCAAAGGCTACACCTTC.

The V gene is TRBV28, the J gene TRBJ2-1, with 11 bases lining up with TRBD2. The CDR3 is made up of 16 amino acids. The germline CDR1 and CDR2 sequences are MDHEN and SYDVKM. V lost 6 bases to trimming and J lost 9 bases; unmatched junction nucleotides: 13. For the CDR3, the DNA is TGTGCCAGCAGCCTCCCCACCGGGACTAGCGGAGTTGAGCAGTTCTTC. It encodes CASSLPTGTSGVEQFF.

V gene TRBV29-1 combines with J gene TRBJ2-1, with D possibly matching TRBD2 (6 bases). V lost 8 bases, J lost 8 bases, and 19 bases lay in between. Germline values: CDR1 SQVTM, CDR2 ANQGSEA. The CDR3 is 13 residues long. The CDR3 is CSTAVGGVYEQFF. CDR3 coding DNA: TGCAGCACTGCTGTGGGGGGAGTATATGAGCAGTTCTTC.

This clonotype was seen many times. The junction shows a germline mismatch at one end, possibly a read error. The rearrangement uses TRBV7-7 and TRBJ2-5; tentative D call: TRBD2 (5 bases). Germline-derived CDR1 and CDR2 are SSHAT and FNYEAQ (reference sequence). This CDR3 contains 14 residues. CDR3 region: CASSFTGISETQYF. The CDR3 nucleotides read TGTGCTAGCAGCTTCACGGGGATTTCAGAGACCCAGTACTTC.

The chain couples TRBV7-2 to TRBJ2-7; a possible D gene is TRBD1 (6 bases). This CDR3 contains 14 residues. Between the trimmed V and J ends, which lost 5 bases and 2 bases, there was a span of 13 bases. CDR1 and CDR2 (germline): SGHTA, FQGNSA. The CDR3: CASSATGRAYEQYF. The CDR3 DNA sequence: TGTGCCAGCAGCGCGACAGGTCGGGCCTACGAGCAGTACTTC.

This clonotype has more than one count but fewer than ten. The chain links TRBV5-4 to TRBJ1-1; D call uncertain. This CDR3 is 15 amino acids long. The V and J ends lost 4 bases and 3 bases respectively, with 16 bases between them. Germline loops: CDR1 SGHNT, CDR2 YYREEE (reference sequence). CDR3 nucleotides: TGTGCCAGCAGCCCCAGTGGCAGAACTTACACTGAAGCTTTCTTT. Amino acid sequence: CASSPSGRTYTEAFF.

This clonotype was counted at least ten times. The rearrangement links TRBV18 to TRBJ2-3; D is ambiguous. Germline loops: CDR1 KGHSH, CDR2 LQKENI. Trimming shortened V by 2 bases and J by 4 bases, and 4 bases separated the two germline ends. This CDR3 is built from 12 residues. For the CDR3, the DNA is TGTGCCAGCTCACCAGCCTCAGATACGCAGTATTTT. Amino acid sequence: CASSPASDTQYF.

This clonotype was seen repeatedly, ten times or more. The chain combines TRBV18 with TRBJ2-3; D is possibly TRBD1 (6 bases). The V end lost 3 bases, the J end lost 2 bases, and 9 bases lay between the germline ends. CDR1 is KGHSH, CDR2 LQKENI, per germline. The length of the CDR3 is 14 residues. CDR3 amino acids: CASSPGTPTDTQYF. The CDR3 nucleotides read TGTGCCAGCTCACCCGGGACACCCACAGATACGCAGTATTTT.

This clonotype has more than one count but fewer than ten. This chain uses TRBV12-3 or TRBV12-4 with TRBJ2-7, with 8 nucleotides matching TRBD1. Germline trimming cut 7 bases from V and 4 bases from J; bases unmatched to any gene: 6. The CDR3 extends over 13 amino acids. The CDR3: CASTVDRAYEQYF. CDR3 DNA: TGTGCCAGCACCGTGGACAGGGCGTACGAGCAGTACTTC.

This clonotype was picked up many times. This sequence joins TRBV29-1 and TRBJ1-1; tentative D call: TRBD1 (6 bases). The V end lost 4 bases, the J end lost 0 bases, and 9 bases lay between the germline ends. Germline CDR1 is SQVTM and CDR2 is ANQGSEA. CDR3 length: 13 residues. CDR3 in DNA: TGCAGCGTTGGCGGACAGATGAACACTGAAGCTTTCTTT. Amino acid sequence: CSVGGQMNTEAFF. Full variable domain (rest looked up from reference TRBV29-1 and TRBJ1-1): SAVISQKPSRDICQRGTSLTIQCQVDSQVTMMFWYRQQPGQSLTLIATANQGSEATYESGFVIDKFPISRPNLTFSTLTVSNMSPEDSSIYLCSVGGQMNTEAFFGQGTRLTVV.

This clonotype came up many times. This rearrangement joins TRBV28 to TRBJ2-5; the D gene could be TRBD1 or TRBD2 (5 bases each). The germline gives CDR1 MDHEN, CDR2 SYDVKM. V lost 8 bases and J lost 4, with 20 bases in between. This CDR3 has 15 amino acids. The CDR3 region is CASGPSGYRGETQYF. In DNA form, the CDR3 reads TGTGCCAGCGGGCCCTCAGGGTATCGGGGAGAGACCCAGTACTTC.

This chain joins TRBV15 and TRBJ1-6, with 9 bases lining up with TRBD1. V was clipped by 3 bases and J by 9 bases; unmatched bases: 9. The germline gives CDR1 LNHNV, CDR2 YYDKDF (reference sequence). There are 16 residues in the CDR3. As DNA, the CDR3 is TGTGCCACCAGCAGGGACAGGGGCGGGGTAGGTTCACCCCTCCACTTT. Amino acids: CATSRDRGGVGSPLHF.

This clonotype has at least ten counts. The rearrangement joins TRBV12-3 or TRBV12-4 to TRBJ2-1; 7 bases are shared with TRBD1. The CDR3 is 13 residues long. Unmatched junction bases numbered 6, after V lost 5 bases and J lost 8 bases. CDR3 bases: TGTGCCAGCAGTCCCATGACAGGGCATGAGCAGTTCTTC. This codes for CASSPMTGHEQFF.